This T cell receptor (beta chain) emerged from a study of post-analysis software for immune sequencing data. In germline, CDR1 is SGHTA, CDR2 FQGNSA. V lost 6 bases and J lost 3, with 18 bases in between. The CDR3 loop spans 16 amino acids. Findings and caveats of the study: Samples from a shared batch, those prepared together, strongly co-clustered by F measure. A handful of TRBV segments, including TRBV5-6, TRBV5-1 and TRBV20-1, were more frequent in patients than controls. Normalized Chao1 diversity was significantly reduced in patients versus controls.

Of note for this clonotype: Antigen unknown.

Libraries were made from TCR beta cDNA, and they carried unique molecular identifiers. TCRdb fed the PCR reads into MiXCR, producing one record per CDR3 protein. This table has hundreds of thousands of distinct CDR3 sequences, approximately 60% appearing once. V is TRBV7-2 and J is TRBJ2-1; D might be TRBD1 or TRBD2, each matching 6 bases. What was sequenced was blood. The source is a girl under 10 years old with multiple sclerosis. The chain's CDR3 is CASSFRGGGGYNEQFF. The CDR3 coding sequence is TGTGCCAGCAGTTTCAGAGGAGGGGGAGGCTACAATGAGCAGTTCTTC.